A single sample is the source of the 25 T cell receptor beta chains below, sequenced in a study of beta chain features in type 1 diabetes. Study-wide findings and caveats: Among all four CD4+ subsets, Type 1 diabetes patients had TCRB CDR3s that were moderately but significantly shorter.

Antigens for these TCRs are unknown. The sequenced template was cDNA made from the entire isolated RNA. Produced via immunoSEQ multiplex PCR; TCRdb's table is partial and in-frame only. The sample includes about 240,000 clones, 11% to 15% seen only once; the top ten take 0.019%. The specimen sequenced was naive CD4+ T cells from blood. The receptor set was obtained from a man younger than 40 with type 1 diabetes.

The V gene is TRBV19, the J gene TRBJ1-6; D is unclear. Per the germline V gene, CDR1 is LNHDA and CDR2 is SQIVND (reference sequence). The V and J ends lost 4 bases and 8 bases respectively, with 15 bases between them. The CDR3 is 15 residues long. Written as DNA, the CDR3 is TGTGCCAGTAGTACAGAACTAGGGTGGGATTCACCCCTCCACTTT. Amino acids: CASSTELGWDSPLHF.

The chain couples TRBV5-1 to TRBJ1-4; 8 bases are shared with TRBD1. The CDR3 totals 15 residues. Germline CDR1 reads SGHRS; CDR2 reads YFSETQ. Trimming removed 4 bases from V and 7 bases from J; junction bases left unmatched: 9. In DNA form, the CDR3 reads TGCGCCAGCAGCAGAGGACAGGGTGGGTCTGAAAAACTGTTTTTT. This translates into CASSRGQGGSEKLFF.

The CDR3 is CASGDRATGANVLTF. The CDR3 DNA sequence: TGCGCCAGCGGTGACAGGGCAACTGGGGCCAACGTCCTGACTTTC. The chain is built from TRBV4-1 and TRBJ2-6; 7 bases map to TRBD1. The V gene's germline CDR1 is MGHRA and CDR2 YSYEKL. V lost 8 bases and J lost 2; bases outside the gene matches: 6. The CDR3 is 15 amino acids.

This clone has a handful of counts. This sample also contains other DNA sequences that code for the same CDR3. CDR3 sequence: CASSLQGTEAFF. The CDR3 coding sequence is TGCGCCAGCAGCCTACAGGGAACTGAAGCTTTCTTT. The genes are TRBV5-1 and TRBJ1-1; TRBD1 might be the D (6 bases). This CDR3 has 12 amino acids. V dropped 4 bases and J dropped 5 bases, with 9 bases sitting between them. Germline-derived CDR1 and CDR2 are SGHRS and YFSETQ. The full variable domain, in which reference TRBV5-1 and TRBJ1-1 provide the parts outside the CDR3, is KAGVTQTPRYLIKTRGQQVTLSCSPISGHRSVSWYQQTPGQGLQFLFEYFSETQRNKGNFPGRFSGRQFSNSRSEMNVSTLELGDSALYLCASSLQGTEAFFGQGTRLTVV.

The rearrangement links TRBV30 to TRBJ1-3, with 11 bases identical to TRBD1. This CDR3 has 16 amino acids. Germline loops: CDR1 GTSNPN, CDR2 SVGIG (reference sequence). V shed 2 bases, J shed 3 bases, and the junction held 6 bases outside the gene matches. In DNA form, the CDR3 reads TGTGCCTGGAGTTCAGGACAGGGGGCAGTTGGAAACACCATATATTTT. This translates into CAWSSGQGAVGNTIYF.

About this clone itself: A clone one base away is much larger, so this may be a read error. Other DNA sequences in the sample encode the same CDR3. V and J are TRBV11-2 and TRBJ2-7; no definite D call. CDR1 is SGHAT and CDR2 is FQNNGV in the germline V gene. The germline V and J ends were trimmed by 5 bases and 3 bases, with 8 bases remaining between them. This CDR3 region has 12 residues. For the CDR3, the DNA is TGTGCCAGCAGCCCCGGCGGCTACGAGCAGTACTTC. Translated: CASSPGGYEQYF.

The genes are TRBV16 and TRBJ1-1; a possible D gene is TRBD1 (5 bases). The V gene's germline CDR1 is KGHSY and CDR2 FQNENV. Between the trimmed V and J ends, which lost 2 bases and 0 bases, there was a span of 7 bases. This CDR3 has 14 residues. The CDR3 nucleotides read TGTGCCAGCAGCCAACAGGGCTTGAACACTGAAGCTTTCTTT. Encoded protein: CASSQQGLNTEAFF.

This chain joins TRBV6-5 and TRBJ2-7; TRBD2 agrees at 9 bases. Germline CDR1 and CDR2: MNHEY and SVGAGI. This CDR3 region has 14 residues. With 5 bases clipped from V and 5 bases from J, the junction kept 7 bases outside the gene matches. The CDR3 nucleotides read TGTGCCAGCAGTCGGGCGGGAGGGCCGGACGAGCAGTACTTC. The encoded protein is CASSRAGGPDEQYF.

Regarding this clone: This CDR3 is also generated by other DNA sequences in the sample. The chain couples TRBV5-1 to TRBJ1-5; D not certain. Germline V lookup: CDR1 SGHRS, CDR2 YFSETQ. Deletions cut 0 bases from V and 4 bases from J, with 8 bases between. The CDR3 is made up of 14 amino acids. CDR3 loop: CASSLGGSNQPQHF. CDR3 sequence (DNA): TGCGCCAGCAGCTTGGGCGGTAGTAATCAGCCCCAGCATTTT.

The rearrangement uses TRBV6-5 and TRBJ2-5, with 12 bases aligning to TRBD2. The trim removed 0 bases at V and 5 bases at J, leaving 4 bases unmatched. Looked up from germline, CDR1 is MNHEY and CDR2 is SVGAGI. This CDR3 has 16 amino acids. CDR3 region: CASSYSASGRAETQYF. The CDR3 bases are TGTGCCAGCAGTTACTCGGCTAGCGGGAGGGCTGAGACCCAGTACTTC.

This clone was counted only a few times. The chain has TRBV20-1 and TRBJ2-7, with 7 positions matching TRBD2. The CDR3 has 10 residues. CDR1 and CDR2 (germline): DFQATT, SNEGSKA (reference sequence). V was pared by 5 bases and J by 12 bases, with 7 bases of the junction left unmatched. Here the CDR3 reads CSASRLAAYF. The CDR3, as DNA: TGCAGTGCTTCCCGACTAGCAGCGTACTTC.

This chain uses TRBV15 with TRBJ2-7; D possibly corresponds to TRBD2 (5 bases). V was trimmed by 1 base and J by 2 bases, leaving 9 bases between them. CDR3 length equals 14 residues. Per germline, CDR1 LNHNV and CDR2 YYDKDF (reference sequence). Here the CDR3 DNA reads TGTGCCACCAGCAGAGGTCTAGCAACCTACGAGCAGTACTTC. Translation: CATSRGLATYEQYF.

The chain recombines TRBV7-2 with TRBJ2-5; 9 bases are shared with TRBD2. The CDR3 length is 16 residues. Losses at the gene ends were 5 bases for V and 4 bases for J; bases not matched to a gene: 11. In germline, CDR1 is SGHTA, CDR2 FQGNSA. Here the CDR3 DNA reads TGTGCCAGCAGCCCACAGGGACTAGCCCGAAGAGAGACCCAGTACTTC. It translates to CASSPQGLARRETQYF.

This clone was counted between two and nine times. The rearrangement uses TRBV7-9 and TRBJ1-1; D is perhaps TRBD1 (5 bases). The CDR3 loop spans 14 amino acids. Germline V lookup: CDR1 SEHNR, CDR2 FQNEAQ (reference sequence). Trimming took off 4 bases at V and 3 bases at J, with 12 bases between the two ends. CDR3: CASSSGGRDTEAFF. As DNA, the CDR3 is TGTGCCAGCAGCTCGGGGGGAAGGGACACTGAAGCTTTCTTT.

The table lists this clone with a few counts. The chain uses TRBV30 and TRBJ2-2; D is perhaps TRBD1 (6 bases). With 0 bases removed from V and 1 base from J, the gap between germline ends came to 12 bases. CDR3 size: 16 residues. Germline values: CDR1 GTSNPN, CDR2 SVGIG (reference sequence). The CDR3 bases are TGTGCCTGGAGTGTGTTTGGCAGGGGGAACACCGGGGAGCTGTTTTTT. It codes for CAWSVFGRGNTGELFF.

This clone was observed a handful of times. The rearrangement uses TRBV19 and TRBJ2-7, with TRBD2 matching 9 bases. The V gene's germline CDR1 is LNHDA and CDR2 SQIVND (reference sequence). CDR3 length equals 15 residues. J gave up 2 bases and V 5 bases, and 7 bases lay outside the gene matches. CDR3 in amino acids: CASSLKTSGPYEQYF. CDR3 in DNA: TGTGCCAGTAGTTTAAAGACTAGCGGACCCTACGAGCAGTACTTC.

This clone has more than one count but fewer than ten. The chain has TRBV30 and TRBJ1-5, with D perhaps TRBD1 (6 bases). Germline values: CDR1 GTSNPN, CDR2 SVGIG (reference sequence). The CDR3 is 13 residues long. Between the trimmed V and J ends, which lost 2 bases and 8 bases, there was a span of 13 bases. CDR3: CAWSIQGSEPQHF. The CDR3 nucleotides read TGTGCCTGGAGTATACAGGGAAGTGAGCCCCAGCATTTT. The whole variable domain, remainder taken from reference TRBV30 and TRBJ1-5, is SQTIHQWPATLVQPVGSPLSLECTVEGTSNPNLYWYRQAAGRGLQLLFYSVGIGQISSEVPQNLSASRPQDRQFILSSKKLLLSDSGFYLCAWSIQGSEPQHFGDGTRLSIL.

This chain uses TRBV10-3 with TRBJ1-1; D call uncertain. The germline V gene encodes CDR1 ENHRY and CDR2 SYGVKD. V shed 6 bases and J shed 1 base, with 15 bases lying between them. CDR3 size: 15 residues. The CDR3: CAIRRSPGENTEAFF. The CDR3, as DNA: TGTGCCATCAGGCGATCTCCGGGAGAGAACACTGAAGCTTTCTTT.

The J gene is TRBJ2-7, the V gene TRBV5-4, with D possibly being TRBD1 (6 bases). The CDR3 runs to 14 residues. The ends were cut back, 3 bases at V and 5 bases at J, with 15 bases in the middle. Germline lookup yields CDR1 SGHNT and CDR2 YYREEE (reference sequence). CDR3 loop: CASSYAQQGHEQYF. The CDR3 DNA sequence: TGTGCCAGCAGCTACGCCCAACAGGGCCACGAGCAGTACTTC.

The CDR3 DNA sequence: TGTGCCAGCAGTTCGCTTGGCGGGGGGGTCGGAGATACGCAGTATTTT. Protein: CASSSLGGGVGDTQYF. V gene TRBV6-5 combines with J gene TRBJ2-3; TRBD2 agrees at 9 bases. The junction had 10 bases not matched to a gene; V was cut back by 4 bases and J by 5 bases. The CDR3 is 16 residues long. Germline V gives CDR1 MNHEY, CDR2 SVGAGI.

This chain links TRBV6-1 with TRBJ1-5; TRBD1 is a possible D gene (5 bases). Trimming left V 2 bases short and J 3 bases short, with 11 bases between. The V gene's germline CDR1 is MNHNS and CDR2 SASEGT. The CDR3 is 15 residues long. The chain's CDR3 is CASSERRTNNQPQHF. Here the CDR3 DNA reads TGTGCCAGCAGTGAAAGGCGGACAAACAATCAGCCCCAGCATTTT.

This chain connects TRBV6-1 to TRBJ2-7; tentative D call: TRBD2 (6 bases). This CDR3 region has 13 residues. Germline lookup yields CDR1 MNHNS and CDR2 SASEGT. The V end lost 6 bases, the J end lost 4 bases, and 13 bases lay between the germline ends. The CDR3 nucleotides are TGTGCCAGCAGACCCGGGGGAGTTTACGAGCAGTACTTC. Translating gives CASRPGGVYEQYF.

This chain uses TRBV10-3 with TRBJ2-7, with TRBD1 matching over 11 bases. From germline, CDR1 is ENHRY and CDR2 SYGVKD. The CDR3 sequence is 15 residues long. After removal of 3 bases from V and 4 bases from J, the junction contained 5 bases not matched to a gene. The DNA of the CDR3 is TGTGCCATCAGTGATCCCGGGACAGGGGGGTACGAGCAGTACTTC. The encoded protein is CAISDPGTGGYEQYF.

This clone was seen a few times. V and J are TRBV30 and TRBJ2-7, with 7 bases identical to TRBD2. The length of the CDR3 is 12 residues. Trimming took 3 bases from V and 6 from J; bases not matched to a gene: 5. Germline lookup yields CDR1 GTSNPN and CDR2 SVGIG (reference sequence). CDR3 bases: TGTGCCTGGAGCGTGGGGGGGAGCGAGCAGTACTTC. Translated: CAWSVGGSEQYF. Full variable domain (remainder filled in from reference TRBV30 and TRBJ2-7): SQTIHQWPATLVQPVGSPLSLECTVEGTSNPNLYWYRQAAGRGLQLLFYSVGIGQISSEVPQNLSASRPQDRQFILSSKKLLLSDSGFYLCAWSVGGSEQYFGPGTRLTVT.

This clone was observed a few times. This rearrangement joins TRBV11-2 to TRBJ2-5; tentatively, D is TRBD1 (6 bases). The germline gives CDR1 SGHAT, CDR2 FQNNGV. This CDR3 is built from 14 residues. V lost 4 bases and J 7 bases, leaving 16 bases between the germline ends. The CDR3 region is CASSSNRVRVTQYF. The CDR3 nucleotides read TGTGCCAGCAGCTCTAACAGGGTCAGGGTGACCCAGTACTTC.